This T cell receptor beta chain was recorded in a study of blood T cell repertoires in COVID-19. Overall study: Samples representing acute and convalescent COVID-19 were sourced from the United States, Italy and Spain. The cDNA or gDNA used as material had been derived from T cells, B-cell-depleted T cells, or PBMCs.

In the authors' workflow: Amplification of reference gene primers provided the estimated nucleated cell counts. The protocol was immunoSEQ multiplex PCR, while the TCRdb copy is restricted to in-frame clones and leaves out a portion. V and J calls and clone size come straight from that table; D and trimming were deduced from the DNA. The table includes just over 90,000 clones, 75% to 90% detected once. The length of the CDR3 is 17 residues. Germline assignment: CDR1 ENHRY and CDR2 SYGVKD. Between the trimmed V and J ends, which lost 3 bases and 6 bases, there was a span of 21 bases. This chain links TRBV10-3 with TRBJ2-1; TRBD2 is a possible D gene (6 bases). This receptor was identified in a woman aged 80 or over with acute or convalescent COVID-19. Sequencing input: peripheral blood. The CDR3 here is CAISEPGLAEDPNEQFF. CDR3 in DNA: TGTGCCATCAGTGAACCGGGACTCGCAGAAGATCCCAATGAGCAGTTCTTC.